This T cell receptor beta chain came from a study of shared clonotypes between healthy human individuals. Profiling relied on immunoSEQ multiplex PCR, and the TCRdb table lists in-frame clones only, not all of them. The sample lists about 700,000 clones, roughly nine tenths occurring once. This CDR3 has 16 amino acids. Germline V gene sequence: CDR1 SGHRS, CDR2 YFSETQ. V was clipped by 5 bases and J by 6 bases; unmatched bases: 12. Concerning this clone: Its specificity is unknown.

Study-wide points: Generally, estimated richness proved larger in naive subsets than it did in memory subsets.

Terminally differentiated effector memory CD45RA+ cells were left out of the naive CD8 fraction, which was CD45RO-negative and positively selected for CCR7. The TCR comes from a man aged 30 to 39 in good health. This chain uses TRBV5-1 with TRBJ2-1, with 9 bases identical to TRBD2. Sequenced material: naive CD8+ T cells sorted from blood. The CDR3 DNA follows: TGCGCCAGCAGTTCGGGTGGTCTAGCGGGATTCAATGAGCAGTTCTTC. Translated, it gives CASSSGGLAGFNEQFF.